The entry below describes one TCR beta chain. Antigen: not known. Germline V lookup: CDR1 MDHEN, CDR2 SYDVKM. The CDR3 runs to 13 residues. Between the trimmed V and J ends, which lost 3 bases and 6 bases, there was a span of 9 bases. CD8 cells classed as naive were CD45RO-negative and positively selected for CCR7, excluding terminally differentiated effector memory CD45RA+ cells. This record belongs to a study of shared clonotypes between healthy human individuals. Study details: Three plates were used per donor for CD4 naive, three for CD4 memory, two for CD8 naive and one for CD8 memory. Study-wide results and caveats: Clonotype sharing among donors was expected to depend on sequencing depth. Against clonotypes common to all four donors, non-shared ones had lower generation probabilities.

Genomic DNA (from each subset) was split evenly across several immunoSEQ plates. The data were produced by immunoSEQ multiplex PCR, yet TCRdb's version contains in-frame clones alone and is incomplete. This sample has around 2,100,000 clones; roughly 94% occur once, and the top ten carry 0.95% to 1.5%. The source material was naive CD8+ T cells sorted from blood. This sequence joins TRBV28 and TRBJ1-5; D ambiguous. The TCR sequence derives from a man between 18 and 29 years old in good health. Here the CDR3 reads CASSFTAGQPQHF. DNA for the CDR3: TGTGCCAGCAGTTTCACGGCGGGTCAGCCCCAGCATTTT.